Included here is one TCR beta chain sequence, with context. Its target is unknown. V dropped 5 bases and J dropped 2; count of bases not matched to a gene: 6. This CDR3 is 15 amino acids long. Germline V gene data show CDR1 as ENHRY and CDR2 as SYGVKD. The data are from a study of identical twins. Study results and caveats: Zero-insertion analyses might be partly confounded by invariant T cells like MAIT and iNKT.

TCRdb fed the 5' RACE reads into MiXCR, producing one record per CDR3 protein. The table lists just over 450,000 distinct CDR3 sequences, about 14% of them singletons. These same data were also listed under a study on yellow fever vaccine responses in identical twins.

The genes are TRBV10-3 and TRBJ2-3, with TRBD2 identical over 8 bases. This receptor was obtained from a woman aged 18-29 years in good health. Material: CD4+ T cells sorted from blood. CDR3 residues: CAISRTGGPTDTQYF. The CDR3 coding sequence is TGTGCCATCAGTCGTACGGGAGGGCCCACAGATACGCAGTATTTT.